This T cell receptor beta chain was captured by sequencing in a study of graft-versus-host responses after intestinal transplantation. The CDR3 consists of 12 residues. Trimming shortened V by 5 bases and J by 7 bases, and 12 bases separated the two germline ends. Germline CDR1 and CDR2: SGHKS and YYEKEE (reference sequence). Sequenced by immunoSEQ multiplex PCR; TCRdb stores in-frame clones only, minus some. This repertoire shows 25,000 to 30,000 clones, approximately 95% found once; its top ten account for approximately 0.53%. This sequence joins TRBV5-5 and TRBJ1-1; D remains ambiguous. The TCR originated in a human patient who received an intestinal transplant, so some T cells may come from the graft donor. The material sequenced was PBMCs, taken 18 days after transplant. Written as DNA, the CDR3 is TGTGCCAGCAGTCAAAGGGAGATTGAAGCTTTCTTT. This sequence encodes CASSQREIEAFF. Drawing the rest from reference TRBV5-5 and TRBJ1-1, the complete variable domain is DAGVTQSPTHLIKTRGQQVTLRCSPISGHKSVSWYQQVLGQGPQFIFQYYEKEERGRGNFPDRFSARQFPNYSSELNVNALLLGDSALYLCASSQREIEAFFGQGTRLTVV.